This TCR beta chain appears in the sequencing data of a study of OX40 agonist ivuxolimab in advanced cancers. Germline V gene lookup returns CDR1 SGHAT and CDR2 FQNNGV. V lost 7 bases, J lost 9 bases, and 10 bases stayed unmatched. CDR3 length equals 13 residues. Assay used: immunoSEQ multiplex PCR; TCRdb lists only in-frame clones, some missing. This table has more than 60,000 clones, about 88% appearing once. A single count supports this clone. This chain links TRBV11-2 with TRBJ1-1; 8 bases fit TRBD1. The sequence derives from an adult with an advanced solid tumor such as melanoma, head and neck, liver or kidney cancer. The sequenced sample was CD4+ or CD8+ T cells sorted from blood, obtained in a trial of the OX40 agonist ivuxolimab. CDR3: CASTRGQGQKAFF. DNA for the CDR3: TGTGCCAGCACTCGTGGACAGGGCCAAAAAGCTTTCTTT.